This passage covers 13 T cell receptor beta chains from one sample sequenced in a study of T-cell reconstitution after alpha-beta-depleted transplantation in children. Researchers prepared the TCRbeta library using unique molecular identifiers, the study reports. MiXCR, applied by TCRdb to the PCR reads, yields one record per CDR3 protein. This table holds almost 250,000 distinct CDR3 sequences, roughly 24% found once. Sequencing used PBMCs, obtained before TCRalphabeta/CD19-depleted stem cell transplant. The source of these receptors is a girl aged 2 to 10 with Fanconi anemia, due to receive a stem cell transplant.

This clonotype came up a few times. This chain uses TRBV5-1 with TRBJ1-1; D not certain. Germline values: CDR1 SGHRS, CDR2 YFSETQ. Trimming took off 2 bases at V and 5 bases at J, with 13 bases between the two ends. CDR3 length: 14 residues. The CDR3 DNA is TGCGCCAGCAGCTTAGGACTGCTGGATACTGAAGCTTTCTTT. Translating gives CASSLGLLDTEAFF.

This clonotype was counted at least ten times. CDR3 protein: CASKGLAVGNEQFF. The CDR3 bases are TGTGCCAGCAAGGGACTAGCGGTGGGGAATGAGCAGTTCTTC. The chain employs TRBV25-1 and TRBJ2-1; 11 bases match TRBD2. With V trimmed by 7 bases and J by 7 bases, 6 bases remained unmatched. This CDR3 is built from 14 residues. The germline gives CDR1 MGHDK, CDR2 SYGVNS. The full variable domain, in which reference TRBV25-1 and TRBJ2-1 provide the parts outside the CDR3, is EADIYQTPRYLVIGTGKKITLECSQTMGHDKMYWYQQDPGMELHLIHYSYGVNSTEKGDLSSESTVSRIRTEHFPLTLESARPSHTSQYLCASKGLAVGNEQFFGPGTRLTVL.

This clonotype has a handful of counts. V gene TRBV18 combines with J gene TRBJ2-7, with 8 bases that match TRBD2. The CDR3 contains 16 residues. V lost 2 bases to trimming and J lost 0 bases; unmatched junction nucleotides: 6. Germline CDR1 and CDR2: KGHSH and LQKENI. The CDR3 DNA reads as TGTGCCAGCTCACCATTTAGGACTAGCTTCTCCTACGAGCAGTACTTC. Translation gives CASSPFRTSFSYEQYF.

The CDR3 DNA reads as TGTGCCAGCAGTGAAAGGGGGACAGCAATTCTTATTAACTATGGCTACACCTTC. Translating it yields CASSERGTAILINYGYTF. J is TRBJ1-2 and V is TRBV6-1; 7 nucleotides match TRBD1. The germline gives CDR1 MNHNS, CDR2 SASEGT. V lost 2 bases to trimming and J lost 1 base; unmatched junction nucleotides: 13. The CDR3 spans 18 residues.

This clonotype was detected ten times or more. The junction departs from germline at one end; a sequencing error may be responsible. The rearrangement joins TRBV29-1 to TRBJ2-1; D call uncertain. CDR3 length: 16 residues. Germline V gives CDR1 SQVTM, CDR2 ANQGSEA. The CDR3 spells CSVEGPKGRNYDEQFF. The CDR3 DNA follows: TGCAGCGTTGAAGGTCCCAAGGGCCGTAACTACGATGAGCAGTTCTTC.

This chain uses TRBV20-1 with TRBJ2-2; the D gene is possibly TRBD1 (7 bases). Trimming took 8 bases from V and 5 from J, leaving 18 bases between them. CDR1 and CDR2 from the germline V gene are DFQATT and SNEGSKA (reference sequence). The length of the CDR3 is 14 residues. CDR3 region: CSPPYRGGTGELFF. Written as DNA, the CDR3 is TGCAGTCCTCCTTACAGGGGAGGTACCGGGGAGCTGTTTTTT.

The gene calls are TRBV29-1 and TRBJ2-6; 8 bases line up with TRBD2. Germline assignment: CDR1 SQVTM and CDR2 ANQGSEA. The CDR3 consists of 15 residues. The J segment lost 0 bases and the V segment lost 2 bases, leaving 0 bases of the junction unmatched. The CDR3 spells CSVELAGSGANVLTF. CDR3 bases: TGCAGCGTTGAACTAGCGGGCTCTGGGGCCAACGTCCTGACTTTC.

A single count supports this clonotype. V is TRBV28 and J is TRBJ2-3; D is perhaps TRBD1 (8 bases). The germline CDR1 and CDR2 sequences are MDHEN and SYDVKM. The V end was cut by 11 bases, the J end by 2 bases, with 17 bases between. The CDR3 extends over 14 amino acids. The CDR3 region has the DNA TGTGCCGGGGGGGACAGGAGACTCACAGATACGCAGTATTTT. As protein: CAGGDRRLTDTQYF.

At least ten counts were recorded for this clonotype. The chain has TRBV20-1 and TRBJ2-5; D not resolved. The CDR3 is made up of 14 amino acids. The germline V gene encodes CDR1 DFQATT and CDR2 SNEGSKA (reference sequence). Trimming removed 2 bases at V and 5 bases at J, with 15 bases between. CDR3 sequence: CSARPDDPRETQYF. The DNA for the CDR3 is TGCAGTGCTAGACCGGACGACCCACGGGAGACCCAGTACTTC.

In its sample, this clonotype was seen a few times. The V and J genes are TRBV20-1 and TRBJ2-4; possibly TRBD2 for D (6 bases). Germline-derived CDR1 and CDR2 are DFQATT and SNEGSKA (reference sequence). With 0 bases removed from V and 8 bases from J, the gap between germline ends came to 17 bases. The CDR3 has 15 amino acids. The CDR3 DNA follows: TGCAGTGCTAGAGATCTCGGGAGCAGTCTGTACATTCAGTACTTC. This translates into CSARDLGSSLYIQYF.

This clonotype was recorded a few times. The junction departs from germline at one end; a sequencing error may be responsible. The chain links TRBV7-9 to TRBJ2-3; tentative D call: TRBD2 (6 bases). CDR1 is SEHNR and CDR2 is FQNEAQ in the germline V gene (reference sequence). This CDR3 is 11 amino acids long. The CDR3 loop is CASSLVLGTAF. The CDR3 DNA reads as TGTGCCAGCAGCTTAGTTCTGGGGACTGCCTTT.

The CDR3: CASRELLANYGYTF. CDR3 DNA sequence: TGTGCCAGCAGGGAGTTACTAGCTAACTATGGCTACACCTTC. V gene TRBV6-1 combines with J gene TRBJ1-2; D gene ambiguous. Trimming pared 6 bases from V and 0 bases from J, leaving 11 bases between. In germline, CDR1 is MNHNS, CDR2 SASEGT. This CDR3 has 14 amino acids.

This clonotype was observed many times. The chain couples TRBV10-3 to TRBJ2-7, with TRBD1 identical over 9 bases. The CDR3 covers 14 residues. CDR1 is ENHRY and CDR2 is SYGVKD in the germline V gene. The J segment lost 2 bases and the V segment lost 5 bases, leaving 4 bases of the junction unmatched. Here the CDR3 DNA reads TGTGCCATCAGTTCGGACAGGGGTCCCTACGAGCAGTACTTC. This encodes CAISSDRGPYEQYF.